The 23 T cell receptor beta chains reported below all come from one sample, sequenced in a study of CD8+ T cells in alopecia areata (dated by TCRdb to between 2017 and 2018). The sample's treatment or condition, from its label and the paper: oral pan-JAK inhibitor, 5-10 mg twice daily. Library construction relied on the immunoSEQ multiplex PCR assay. To provide template for TCR sequencing, every sample had RNA extracted and reverse transcribed into cDNA. The table comes from immuneACCESS by way of TCRdb, which keeps in-frame sequences with V and J called. Part of the clones is missing from these tables; in studies checked, under half for an unresolved V gene and the rest for unknown reasons. The sample contains hundreds of thousands of clones, approximately 72% of them found a single time. Clones ranked in the top ten supply more than 1% of the sample. The sequencing here drew on CD4+ T cells sorted from blood, taken around week 44, from a patient treated with tofacitinib. The receptors here all came from a human donor with alopecia areata.

V gene TRBV2 combines with J gene TRBJ1-1; no clear D. The CDR3 is 14 amino acids. V was shortened by 6 bases and J by 3 bases, with 14 bases between the two germline ends. Per germline, CDR1 SNHLY and CDR2 FYNNEI. In DNA, the CDR3 is TGTGCCAGCAGGGGCGGACGGTGGGACACTGAAGCTTTCTTT. It translates to CASRGGRWDTEAFF.

The chain couples TRBV11-2 to TRBJ2-1; TRBD1 is a possible D gene (6 bases). CDR1 and CDR2 (germline): SGHAT, FQNNGV. The CDR3 sequence is 12 residues long. Deletions cut 1 base from V and 10 bases from J, with 8 bases between. The CDR3 region is CASSLGTVEQFF. CDR3 DNA: TGTGCCAGCAGCTTAGGGACAGTCGAGCAGTTCTTC.

Only one count was recorded for this clone. This chain joins TRBV11-2 and TRBJ1-2; 10 nucleotides agree with TRBD1. The germline V gene has CDR1 SGHAT and CDR2 FQNNGV. This CDR3 is 14 amino acids long. V dropped 8 bases and J dropped 6; count of bases not matched to a gene: 9. The CDR3 sequence is CASPAGTGEDGYTF. The CDR3 bases are TGTGCCAGCCCCGCGGGGACAGGGGAGGATGGCTACACCTTC.

The V gene is TRBV2, the J gene TRBJ2-5; TRBD1 aligns across 8 bases. The closer fit of TRBJ2-7 to the DNA end suggests the J call may be wrong. The CDR3 runs 11 residues. Germline CDR1 is SNHLY and CDR2 is FYNNEI. The CDR3 bases are TGTGCCAGAAAGACAGGGGCCGAGCAGTACTTC. This sequence encodes CARKTGAEQYF.

The CDR3 region is CASSLLIGSPLHF. DNA for the CDR3: TGTGCCAGCAGTCTCCTCATCGGTTCACCCCTCCACTTT. V usage is TRBV27 and J usage is TRBJ1-6; D gene uncertain. Trimming pared 5 bases from V and 9 bases from J, leaving 11 bases between. Germline-derived CDR1 and CDR2 are MNHEY and SMNVEV (reference sequence). There are 13 residues in the CDR3.

This chain links TRBV7-2 with TRBJ2-3, with 12 bases identical to TRBD2. This CDR3 has 16 amino acids. The J segment lost 3 bases and the V segment lost 5 bases, leaving 6 bases of the junction unmatched. Germline V gene sequence: CDR1 SGHTA, CDR2 FQGNSA. The chain's CDR3 is CASSEATSGRTDTQYF. The DNA of the CDR3 is TGTGCCAGCAGCGAAGCCACTAGCGGGAGGACAGATACGCAGTATTTT.

V is TRBV30 and J is TRBJ2-7, with a possible D match to TRBD2 (5 bases). The CDR3 is made up of 13 amino acids. CDR1 and CDR2 from the germline V gene are GTSNPN and SVGIG (reference sequence). Trimming took 3 bases from V and 2 from J, leaving 11 bases between them. This chain's CDR3 is CAWRDPGTYEQYF. CDR3 coding DNA: TGTGCCTGGAGAGACCCCGGGACCTACGAGCAGTACTTC.

The V call is TRBV5-1, the J call TRBJ2-7; 8 nucleotides agree with TRBD1. J gave up 4 bases and V 1 base, and 7 bases lay outside the gene matches. CDR1 is SGHRS, CDR2 YFSETQ, per germline. This CDR3 has 15 residues. The CDR3 bases are TGCGCCAGCAGCTTGCAGGGGGCACCCCTTTACGAGCAGTACTTC. Translating gives CASSLQGAPLYEQYF.

This chain joins TRBV7-3 and TRBJ1-1; TRBD1 is a possible D gene (5 bases). The CDR3 covers 13 residues. Looked up from germline, CDR1 is SGHTA and CDR2 is FQGTGA. The ends were cut back, 3 bases at V and 2 bases at J, with 7 bases in the middle. The CDR3 is CASSFQGNTEAFF. Written as DNA, the CDR3 is TGTGCCAGCAGCTTTCAGGGTAACACTGAAGCTTTCTTT.

This chain connects TRBV7-2 to TRBJ2-7; 10 bases fit TRBD1. In germline, CDR1 is SGHTA, CDR2 FQGNSA. V lost 5 bases, J lost 12 bases, and 16 bases stayed unmatched. The CDR3 totals 15 residues. The CDR3 coding sequence is TGTGCCAGCAGCATTGGACCGACCGGGACAGGGGACCTGTACTTC. It yields the protein CASSIGPTGTGDLYF.

This clone has a handful of counts. The V and J genes are TRBV25-1 and TRBJ2-1; TRBD2 agrees at 10 bases. Germline trimming cut 8 bases from V and 4 bases from J; bases unmatched to any gene: 14. CDR1 and CDR2 from the germline V gene are MGHDK and SYGVNS. This CDR3 has 17 residues. CDR3 residues: CASRGALAGGGYNEQFF. CDR3 DNA sequence: TGTGCCAGCCGTGGGGCCTTAGCGGGGGGCGGTTACAATGAGCAGTTCTTC. The full variable domain, rest sourced from reference TRBV25-1 and TRBJ2-1, is EADIYQTPRYLVIGTGKKITLECSQTMGHDKMYWYQQDPGMELHLIHYSYGVNSTEKGDLSSESTVSRIRTEHFPLTLESARPSHTSQYLCASRGALAGGGYNEQFFGPGTRLTVL.

The DNA of the CDR3 is TGCAGCGTACTACAAGAAATTCAGTACTTC. Translation: CSVLQEIQYF. This rearrangement joins TRBV29-1 to TRBJ2-4; the D is unclear. Per germline, CDR1 SQVTM and CDR2 ANQGSEA. Between the trimmed V and J ends, which lost 6 bases and 10 bases, there was a span of 10 bases. This CDR3 region has 10 residues.

This clone was seen a few times. The V call is TRBV5-6, the J call TRBJ1-2, with 7 nucleotides matching TRBD1. The CDR3 is 16 amino acids. J lost 5 bases, V lost 0 bases, and 10 bases had no gene match. CDR1 is SGHDT, CDR2 YYEEEE, per germline. The DNA of the CDR3 is TGTGCCAGCAGCTTGGGGGACAGAGGGAACCTATATGGCTACACCTTC. Translated, it gives CASSLGDRGNLYGYTF.

Sample share makes this clone medium-sized. The chain joins TRBV7-2 to TRBJ2-5; D might be TRBD2 (6 bases). CDR1 SGHTA and CDR2 FQGNSA come from the germline V gene. The CDR3 totals 14 residues. V was pared by 5 bases and J by 2 bases, with 12 bases between. This CDR3 reads CASSKAGLQETQYF. The CDR3, as DNA: TGTGCCAGCAGCAAGGCGGGACTTCAAGAGACCCAGTACTTC.

The chain links TRBV30 to TRBJ1-5; D is unclear. V shed 0 bases and J shed 7 bases, with 10 bases lying between them. The germline V gene has CDR1 GTSNPN and CDR2 SVGIG (reference sequence). The CDR3 sequence is 13 residues long. CDR3 amino acids: CAWSVQGEQPQHF. The CDR3 DNA is TGTGCCTGGAGTGTACAAGGTGAGCAGCCCCAGCATTTT.

V and J are TRBV30 and TRBJ1-5; D is possibly TRBD1 (6 bases). The germline V and J ends were trimmed by 1 base and 4 bases, with 11 bases remaining between them. The CDR3 spans 14 residues. CDR1 is GTSNPN, CDR2 SVGIG, per germline (reference sequence). The CDR3 sequence is CAWSARDINQPQHF. The CDR3 coding sequence is TGTGCCTGGAGTGCCCGGGACATAAATCAGCCCCAGCATTTT. The full variable domain, with the rest looked up from reference TRBV30 and TRBJ1-5, is SQTIHQWPATLVQPVGSPLSLECTVEGTSNPNLYWYRQAAGRGLQLLFYSVGIGQISSEVPQNLSASRPQDRQFILSSKKLLLSDSGFYLCAWSARDINQPQHFGDGTRLSIL.

The chain carries TRBV4-2 and TRBJ1-1, with a tentative D call TRBD1 (5 bases). The CDR3 has 11 amino acids. V was clipped by 4 bases and J by 7 bases, with 7 bases between them. Germline-derived CDR1 and CDR2 are LGHNA and YNFKEQ. The CDR3 is CASSRDSEAFF. In nucleotides, the CDR3 is TGTGCCAGCAGCCGAGACAGTGAAGCTTTCTTT.

V gene TRBV29-1 combines with J gene TRBJ2-5; D is uncertain. V was pared by 2 bases and J by 5 bases, with 9 bases between. Germline CDR1 is SQVTM and CDR2 is ANQGSEA. There are 12 residues in the CDR3. As DNA, the CDR3 is TGCAGCGTTGAATGGGATCGTGAGACCCAGTACTTC. This codes for CSVEWDRETQYF.

The V call is TRBV29-1, the J call TRBJ1-2; tentatively, D is TRBD1 (5 bases). V was shortened by 5 bases and J by 4 bases, with 17 bases between the two germline ends. This CDR3 region has 14 residues. Looked up from germline, CDR1 is SQVTM and CDR2 is ANQGSEA. CDR3 in DNA: TGCAGCGTTCAGAGGGGTGGTGAAATCTATGGCTACACCTTC. It is translated as CSVQRGGEIYGYTF.

The chain joins TRBV11-3 to TRBJ1-1; no clear D. The ends were cut back, 5 bases at V and 4 bases at J, with 11 bases in the middle. Germline CDR1 is SGHNT and CDR2 is YENEEA. There are 13 residues in the CDR3. The DNA for the CDR3 is TGTGCCAGCAGCCTTCTAACGGCCACTGAAGCTTTCTTT. Translation gives CASSLLTATEAFF.

The V and J genes are TRBV4-3 and TRBJ1-6; no clear D gene. V was trimmed by 0 bases and J by 9 bases, leaving 6 bases between them. This CDR3 comprises 13 residues. Germline values: CDR1 LGHNA, CDR2 YSLEER. The CDR3 DNA sequence: TGCGCCAGCAGCCAAGATCCGGGTTCACCCCTCCACTTT. This sequence encodes CASSQDPGSPLHF.

The genes are TRBV29-1 and TRBJ1-2, with unresolved D. Between the trimmed V and J ends, which lost 4 bases and 6 bases, there was a span of 9 bases. Per germline, CDR1 SQVTM and CDR2 ANQGSEA. There are 11 residues in the CDR3. The CDR3 spells CSVGGMDGYTF. The CDR3 region has the DNA TGCAGCGTTGGGGGTATGGATGGCTACACCTTC.

This clone turned up a few times. CDR3 nucleotides: TGCAGCGCACCGGCCCGGGCCAGGTCTGGGTCCTACAATGAGCAGTTCTTC. This gives the protein CSAPARARSGSYNEQFF. This rearrangement joins TRBV29-1 to TRBJ2-1, with no clear D. Germline CDR1 reads SQVTM; CDR2 reads ANQGSEA. CDR3 length equals 17 residues. V was cut by 7 bases and J by 1 base, with 23 bases left in between.